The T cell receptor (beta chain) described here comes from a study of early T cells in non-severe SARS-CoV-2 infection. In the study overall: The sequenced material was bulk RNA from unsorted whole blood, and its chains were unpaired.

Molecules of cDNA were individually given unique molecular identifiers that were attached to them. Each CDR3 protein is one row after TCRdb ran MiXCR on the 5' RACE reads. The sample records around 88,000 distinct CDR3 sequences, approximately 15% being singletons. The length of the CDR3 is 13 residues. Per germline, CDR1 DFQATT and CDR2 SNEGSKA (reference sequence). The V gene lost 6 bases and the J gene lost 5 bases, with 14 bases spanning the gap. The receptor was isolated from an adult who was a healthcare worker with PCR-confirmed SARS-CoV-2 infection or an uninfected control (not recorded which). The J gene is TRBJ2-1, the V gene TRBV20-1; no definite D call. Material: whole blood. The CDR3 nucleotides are TGCAGTGCACTCCTTTGGCGCGACAATGAGCAGTTCTTC. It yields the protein CSALLWRDNEQFF.